This TCR beta chain is from a study of CD8+CD57+ T cells in acquired aplastic anemia (dated by TCRdb to between 2017 and 2018). Notes on the research overall: On average, sorted CD4+ and CD8+ cells yielded around 3.5 ug of extracted DNA, with a range of about 0.17 to 27.4 ug. CD8+CD57+ expansion was defined as frequency above the mean frequency observed in healthy subjects. The study at large found these results: Patients and healthy controls showed no significant difference in CD8+ Simpson's diversity (P=0.060). Although roughly 29 CD8+ CDR3 sequences were shared by patients and controls, these sequences appeared highly expressed in patients and within the immunodominant clones of patients.

The sample holds many counts of this clonotype. Its antigen remains undetermined. Base quality data are lacking; no much larger clone is found one base away. Flow cytometry had shown CD8+CD57+ cell expansion in the patients selected for sequencing. Severe acquired aplastic anemia was diagnosed in all patients according to International Study of Aplastic Anemia and Agranulocytosis and Camitta criteria. No patient had received any therapy when blood was sampled. The study deep-sequenced TCR repertoires of sorted CD4+ and CD8+ blood T cells from severe aplastic anemia patients and healthy subjects. Patients were enrolled in the USA under clinicaltrials.gov protocols 00001620, 01623167, 00001397, 00071045, 00081523 and 00961064. Ficoll-Paque density gradient centrifugation was used to isolate peripheral blood mononuclear cells. Before DNA extraction, CD4+ and CD8+ T cells were sorted with FACS or magnetic beads.

Profiling of TCR beta VDJ combinations and CDR3 sequences used genomic DNA as the template. TCR repertoire sequencing was run on an Illumina HiSeq 2000. As for the original processing: Repertoires were assessed using TRBV/TRBJ rearrangement plots, CDR3 size and DJ length profiles, and Simpson's diversity index. The most abundant DNA sequence in the deep sequencing data was taken as the immunodominant clone. CDR3 amino acid sequences were screened for sharing across subjects and were compared with published repertoires and the VDJdb database. TCRdb redid the processing of the public reads, applying fastp at Q25 and MiXCR, and retained in-frame beta chains. Identical CDR3 protein sequences are pooled into one entry, listed with their most common genes and DNA. Clone size and V and J calls follow TCRdb, not the original study. For this sample there are hundreds of thousands of distinct CDR3 sequences; around 30% appear just once. The ten largest clonotypes hold around 0.82% of the sample.

Taken from the germline V gene (reference sequence), the CDR1 and CDR2 loops are DFQATT and SNEGSKA. Relative to germline, V is 1 base shorter and J is 5 bases shorter, with 12 bases between their ends. Measured from the cysteine to the phenylalanine, the CDR3 is 14 residues long. The kept DNA is CDR3 alone, 42 bases in frame from the first base. Sequencing was carried out using sorted CD4+, CD8+, or CD8+CD57+ T cells (not recorded which) from PBMCs. In this chain, TRBV20-1 is recombined with TRBJ1-5, with TRBD1 as a weak D call on 6 bases. The clonotype originates from a human donor with aplastic anemia. This receptor carries the CDR3 CSARGGGGDQPQHF. The DNA is as follows: TGCAGTGCTAGAGGGGGGGGCGGGGATCAGCCCCAGCATTTT.